The 21 T cell receptor beta chains below all came from one sample that was sequenced in a study of cytomegalovirus exposure and HLA in healthy donors. With 60 Vbeta and 13 Jbeta primers, the PCR was carried out. Assay: immunoSEQ multiplex PCR; the TCRdb copy retains only in-frame clones and omits some. The data contain fewer than 90,000 clones, approximately 80% of them singletons. Material: PBMCs. These receptors were taken from a human donor in good health.

The chain has TRBV6-1 and TRBJ2-3; unclear D gene. Germline CDR1 MNHNS, CDR2 SASEGT. The V and J ends lost 5 bases and 6 bases respectively, with 9 bases between them. The CDR3 has 12 amino acids. As DNA, the CDR3 is TGTGCCAGCAGTCCCTGGGCGGATACGCAGTATTTT. This gives the protein CASSPWADTQYF.

V usage is TRBV9 and J usage is TRBJ2-1; D gene uncertain. V gave up 0 bases and J gave up 4 bases, with 8 bases separating them. Germline V CDR1 and CDR2: SGDLS, YYNGEE. This CDR3 is built from 14 residues. DNA of the CDR3: TGTGCCAGCAGCGTAGTGGCATCTTACAATGAGCAGTTCTTC. The encoded protein is CASSVVASYNEQFF.

The chain has TRBV10-1 and TRBJ2-2; TRBD2 is a possible D gene (6 bases). With 1 base removed from V and 0 bases from J, the gap between germline ends came to 9 bases. This CDR3 is built from 16 residues. CDR1 WNHNN and CDR2 SYGVQD come from the germline V gene (reference sequence). CDR3 in DNA: TGCGCCAGCAGTGAGTGGGGGGACTCGAACACCGGGGAGCTGTTTTTT. Amino acids: CASSEWGDSNTGELFF.

The rearrangement links TRBV4-3 to TRBJ2-3; 10 bases map to TRBD2. J lost 1 base, V lost 0 bases, and 10 bases had no gene match. The CDR3 runs 19 residues. CDR1 LGHNA and CDR2 YSLEER come from the germline V gene. The CDR3 region is CASSQEGTASGGRTDTQYF. The CDR3 nucleotides are TGCGCCAGCAGCCAAGAGGGAACGGCTAGCGGGGGCCGCACAGATACGCAGTATTTT.

The chain couples TRBV6-1 to TRBJ2-7; a weak D match, TRBD1 (5 bases). Trimming removed 2 bases at V and 0 bases at J, with 14 bases between. CDR3 size: 16 residues. The V gene's germline CDR1 is MNHNS and CDR2 SASEGT. The CDR3 nucleotides are TGTGCCAGCAGTGAACCGGCAGGGTTAAGCTCCTACGAGCAGTACTTC. Its translation is CASSEPAGLSSYEQYF.

This clone was seen a single time. The rearrangement links TRBV5-4 to TRBJ2-5, with D possibly being TRBD2 (6 bases). The V gene's germline CDR1 is SGHNT and CDR2 YYREEE (reference sequence). V was shortened by 3 bases and J by 1 base, with 10 bases between the two germline ends. The CDR3 runs 14 residues. The CDR3 DNA reads TGTGCCAGCAGCTCAATAGCGGTCCAAGAGACCCAGTACTTC. It is translated as CASSSIAVQETQYF.

The V call is TRBV5-6, the J call TRBJ2-3; 14 nucleotides line up with TRBD2. Germline trimming cut 4 bases from V and 0 bases from J; bases unmatched to any gene: 4. CDR3 length equals 17 residues. The V gene's germline CDR1 is SGHDT and CDR2 YYEEEE. CDR3 in amino acids: CASSRTSGGISTDTQYF. The CDR3 region has the DNA TGTGCCAGCAGCCGGACTAGCGGGGGGATAAGCACAGATACGCAGTATTTT.

This chain links TRBV6-5 with TRBJ2-7, with a weak D call TRBD2 (6 bases). The germline gives CDR1 MNHEY, CDR2 SVGAGI. Trimming removed 5 bases from V and 0 bases from J, with 14 bases in between. This CDR3 is 15 amino acids long. CDR3 amino acids: CASSTGTFSSYEQYF. The CDR3 DNA reads as TGTGCCAGCAGTACTGGGACTTTCAGCTCCTACGAGCAGTACTTC.

This rearrangement joins TRBV5-1 to TRBJ2-5, with TRBD2 matching over 9 bases. The CDR3 has 15 residues. CDR1 and CDR2 (germline): SGHRS, YFSETQ. After removal of 4 bases from V and 3 bases from J, the junction contained 7 bases not matched to a gene. The CDR3 sequence is CASSVIAGDEETQYF. DNA of the CDR3: TGCGCCAGCAGCGTGATAGCGGGGGATGAAGAGACCCAGTACTTC.

This chain uses TRBV6-6 with TRBJ2-2, with D perhaps TRBD1 (5 bases). This CDR3 comprises 15 residues. Trimming removed 2 bases at V and 13 bases at J, with 20 bases between. Looked up from germline, CDR1 is MNHNY and CDR2 is SVGAGI (reference sequence). CDR3 sequence: CASSYLPQQGGGLFF. In nucleotides, the CDR3 is TGTGCCAGCAGTTACCTACCTCAGCAGGGTGGTGGGCTGTTTTTT.

This clone appeared once. V usage is TRBV5-4 and J usage is TRBJ2-2, with 7 positions matching TRBD1. With V trimmed by 3 bases and J by 1 base, 12 bases remained unmatched. CDR3 size: 18 residues. CDR1 and CDR2 from the germline V gene are SGHNT and YYREEE (reference sequence). This CDR3 reads CASSSPRGHTENTGELFF. CDR3 coding DNA: TGTGCCAGCAGCTCGCCGAGGGGGCACACGGAGAACACCGGGGAGCTGTTTTTT.

The V gene is TRBV4-2, the J gene TRBJ1-6; no clear D. The V end lost 0 bases, the J end lost 7 bases, and 4 bases lay between the germline ends. The CDR3 runs 13 residues. CDR1 and CDR2 from the germline V gene are LGHNA and YNFKEQ. The DNA for the CDR3 is TGTGCCAGCAGCCAAGAGGCAAATTCACCCCTCCACTTT. It codes for CASSQEANSPLHF.

This clone was picked up a small number of times. The J gene is TRBJ2-2, the V gene TRBV2; D is possibly TRBD1 (6 bases). V was shortened by 5 bases and J by 1 base, with 17 bases between the two germline ends. The CDR3 has 17 amino acids. Germline-derived CDR1 and CDR2 are SNHLY and FYNNEI. CDR3 protein: CASSLTTGKLNTGELFF. CDR3 in DNA: TGTGCCAGCAGTTTAACTACAGGGAAGTTGAACACCGGGGAGCTGTTTTTT. Full variable domain (outside the CDR3, taken from reference TRBV2 and TRBJ2-2): EPEVTQTPSHQVTQMGQEVILRCVPISNHLYFYWYRQILGQKVEFLVSFYNNEISEKSEIFDDQFSVERPDGSNFTLKIRSTKLEDSAMYFCASSLTTGKLNTGELFFGEGSRLTVL.

The V call is TRBV11-3, the J call TRBJ2-5; tentative D call: TRBD2 (5 bases). Germline-derived CDR1 and CDR2 are SGHNT and YENEEA. Trimming left V 0 bases short and J 5 bases short, with 7 bases between. The CDR3 runs to 13 residues. The CDR3 sequence is CASSLERAETQYF. As DNA, the CDR3 is TGTGCCAGCAGCTTAGAGAGGGCTGAGACCCAGTACTTC.

This clone was found a few times. V is TRBV2 and J is TRBJ1-3; a weak D match, TRBD1 (6 bases). Germline CDR1 SNHLY, CDR2 FYNNEI. V was trimmed by 6 bases and J by 6 bases, leaving 12 bases between them. The CDR3 loop spans 13 amino acids. CDR3 in DNA: TGTGCCAGCAGACAGGGTGTCGAAAACACCATATATTTT. It yields the protein CASRQGVENTIYF.

The genes are TRBV6-5 and TRBJ2-7, with D perhaps matching TRBD1 (5 bases). Trimming cost V 6 bases and J 0 bases, with 15 bases left between them. The CDR3 is 15 residues long. CDR1 is MNHEY, CDR2 SVGAGI, per germline. DNA for the CDR3: TGTGCCAGCAGGCGAACAGGTCCGAGCTCCTACGAGCAGTACTTC. Its protein is CASRRTGPSSYEQYF.

J is TRBJ2-4 and V is TRBV4-2, with D possibly being TRBD1 (7 bases). Germline CDR1 reads LGHNA; CDR2 reads YNFKEQ. Deletions cut 0 bases from V and 12 bases from J, with 18 bases between. The CDR3 loop spans 15 amino acids. Here the CDR3 DNA reads TGTGCCAGCAGCCAAGATCCCGGGCAGGGGGGTAATCAGTACTTC. Protein: CASSQDPGQGGNQYF.

V is TRBV6-1 and J is TRBJ2-5, with 11 positions matching TRBD2. The germline V gene encodes CDR1 MNHNS and CDR2 SASEGT. Unmatched junction bases numbered 9, after V lost 4 bases and J lost 5 bases. CDR3 length equals 16 residues. In DNA form, the CDR3 reads TGTGCCAGCAGTGCGAAACTAGCGGGGGTTGCCGAGACCCAGTACTTC. Translation: CASSAKLAGVAETQYF.

The rearrangement joins TRBV6-1 to TRBJ2-7; the D gene is possibly TRBD2 (6 bases). The CDR3 contains 14 residues. The germline V gene encodes CDR1 MNHNS and CDR2 SASEGT. The V and J ends lost 6 bases and 2 bases respectively, with 14 bases between them. The CDR3, as DNA: TGTGCCAGCAGCGCCGGGACTGACACCTACGAGCAGTACTTC. Amino acid sequence: CASSAGTDTYEQYF.

The J gene is TRBJ1-3, the V gene TRBV28; D might be TRBD1 (6 bases). V lost 9 bases to trimming and J lost 0 bases, with 9 bases between them. The CDR3 sequence is 13 residues long. Germline CDR1 is MDHEN and CDR2 is SYDVKM. The DNA of the CDR3 is TGTGCCAGTGAGGACAGCTCTGGAAACACCATATATTTT. Its translation is CASEDSSGNTIYF.

This clone showed up just a few times. The chain recombines TRBV7-3 with TRBJ2-5; TRBD1 aligns across 8 bases. The trim removed 5 bases at V and 7 bases at J, leaving 15 bases unmatched. Germline CDR1 and CDR2: SGHTA and FQGTGA. This CDR3 is 16 amino acids long. CDR3 amino acids: CASSPSFQGAGGTQYF. The CDR3 nucleotides read TGTGCCAGCAGCCCTAGCTTTCAGGGGGCAGGAGGGACCCAGTACTTC.